This T cell receptor beta chain is from a study of breast tumors, draining lymph nodes, adjacent tissues. This clonotype was counted ten times or more. Its antigen is undetermined. One entry per CDR3 protein, called by TCRdb with MiXCR from the multiplex PCR reads. The table shows roughly 20,000 distinct CDR3 sequences, with about two fifths occurring only once. CDR1 DFQATT and CDR2 SNEGSKA come from the germline V gene (reference sequence). The CDR3 runs 10 residues. The V end was cut by 6 bases, the J end by 1 base, with 4 bases between. Study outcomes and limitations: Tumor and nontumor repertoires were significantly more similar in luminal-like than in basal-like breast cancer. Compared with lymph nodes, tumors were less diverse; compared with nontumor tissue, more.

Sequences were obtained from breast tumor tissue. This rearrangement joins TRBV20-1 to TRBJ2-7; D gene ambiguous. The clonotype comes from a female donor with breast cancer. Some clones in this sample may be carry-over from other donors' samples. This chain's CDR3 is CSAQSYEQYF. The CDR3 region has the DNA TGCAGTGCCCAATCCTACGAGCAGTACTTC.